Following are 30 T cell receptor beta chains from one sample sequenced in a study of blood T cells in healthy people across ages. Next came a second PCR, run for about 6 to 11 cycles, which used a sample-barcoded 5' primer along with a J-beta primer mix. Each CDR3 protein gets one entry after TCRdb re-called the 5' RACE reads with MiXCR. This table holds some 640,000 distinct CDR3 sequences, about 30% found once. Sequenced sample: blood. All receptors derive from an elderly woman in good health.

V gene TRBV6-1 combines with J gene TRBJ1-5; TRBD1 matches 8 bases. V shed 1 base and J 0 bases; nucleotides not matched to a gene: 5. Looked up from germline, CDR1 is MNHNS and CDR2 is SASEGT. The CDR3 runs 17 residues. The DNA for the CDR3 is TGTGCCAGCAGTGAAGGACAGGGGATAGGTAGCAATCAGCCCCAGCATTTT. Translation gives CASSEGQGIGSNQPQHF.

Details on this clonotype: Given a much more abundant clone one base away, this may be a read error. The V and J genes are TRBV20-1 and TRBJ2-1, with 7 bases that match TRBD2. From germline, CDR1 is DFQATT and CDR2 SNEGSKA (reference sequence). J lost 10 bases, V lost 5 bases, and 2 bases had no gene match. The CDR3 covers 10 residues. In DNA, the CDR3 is TGCAGTGCTGGACTAGGAGAGCAGTTCTTC. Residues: CSAGLGEQFF.

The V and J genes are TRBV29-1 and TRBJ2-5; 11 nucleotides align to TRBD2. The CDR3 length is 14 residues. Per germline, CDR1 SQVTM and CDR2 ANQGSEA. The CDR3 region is CSVRLAGPDNEQYF. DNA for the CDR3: TGCAGTGTTCGACTAGCGGGGCCCGACAATGAGCAGTACTTC. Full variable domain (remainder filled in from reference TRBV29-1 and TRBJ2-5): SAVISQKPSRDICQRGTSLTIQCQVDSQVTMMFWYRQQPGQSLTLIATANQGSEATYESGFVIDKFPISRPNLTFSTLTVSNMSPEDSSIYLCSVRLAGPDNEQYFGPGTRLLVL.

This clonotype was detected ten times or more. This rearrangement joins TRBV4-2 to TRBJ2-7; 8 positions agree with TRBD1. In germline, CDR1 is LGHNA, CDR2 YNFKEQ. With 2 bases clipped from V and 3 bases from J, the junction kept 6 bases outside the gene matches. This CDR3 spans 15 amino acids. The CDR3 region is CASSQRLGQGYEQYF. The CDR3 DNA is TGTGCCAGCAGCCAACGACTCGGACAGGGCTACGAGCAGTACTTC.

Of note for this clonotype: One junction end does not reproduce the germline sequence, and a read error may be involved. The DNA for the CDR3 is TGCGCCAGCAGTGAAGACTGGGGATTCCTGGGTGAAGCTTTCTTT. Protein: CASSEDWGFLGEAFF. The chain carries TRBV6-1 and TRBJ1-1, with D uncertain. CDR1 is MNHNS, CDR2 SASEGT, per germline. This CDR3 region has 15 residues.

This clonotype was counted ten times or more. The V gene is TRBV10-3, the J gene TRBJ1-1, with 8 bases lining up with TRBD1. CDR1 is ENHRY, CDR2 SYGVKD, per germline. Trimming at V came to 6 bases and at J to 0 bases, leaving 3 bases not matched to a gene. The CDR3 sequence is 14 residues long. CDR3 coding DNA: TGTGCCATCAGCCCGGGACAGGTGAACACTGAAGCTTTCTTT. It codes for CAISPGQVNTEAFF.

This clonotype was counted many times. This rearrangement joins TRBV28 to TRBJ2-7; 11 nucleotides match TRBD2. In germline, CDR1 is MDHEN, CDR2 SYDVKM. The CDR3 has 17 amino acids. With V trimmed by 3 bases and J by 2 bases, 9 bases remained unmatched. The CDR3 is CASSLLAGGPRPYEQYF. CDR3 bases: TGTGCCAGCAGTTTGCTAGCGGGGGGACCCCGACCCTACGAGCAGTACTTC.

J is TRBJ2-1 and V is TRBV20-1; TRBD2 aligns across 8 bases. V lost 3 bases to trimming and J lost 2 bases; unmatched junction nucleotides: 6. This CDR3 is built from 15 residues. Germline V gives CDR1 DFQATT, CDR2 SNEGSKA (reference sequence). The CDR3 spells CSASELAATYNEQFF. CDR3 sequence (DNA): TGCAGTGCTAGTGAACTAGCGGCCACCTACAATGAGCAGTTCTTC.

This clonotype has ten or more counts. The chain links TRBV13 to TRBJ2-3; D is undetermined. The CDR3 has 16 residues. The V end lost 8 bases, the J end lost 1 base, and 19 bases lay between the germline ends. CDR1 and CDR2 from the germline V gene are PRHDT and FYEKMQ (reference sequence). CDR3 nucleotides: TGTGCCAGCTTGGAGCTGGCCTCGCTCCGCACAGATACGCAGTATTTT. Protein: CASLELASLRTDTQYF.

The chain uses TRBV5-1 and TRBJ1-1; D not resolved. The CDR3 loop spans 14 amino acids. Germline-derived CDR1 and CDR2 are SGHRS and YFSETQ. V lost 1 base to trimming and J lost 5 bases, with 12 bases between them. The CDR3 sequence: CASSLYERKTEAFF. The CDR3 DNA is TGCGCCAGCAGCTTGTATGAAAGAAAGACTGAAGCTTTCTTT.

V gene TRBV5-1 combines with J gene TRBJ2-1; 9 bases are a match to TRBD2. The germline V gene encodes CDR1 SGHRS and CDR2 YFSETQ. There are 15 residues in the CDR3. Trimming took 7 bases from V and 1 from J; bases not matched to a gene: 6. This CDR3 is CASCSGGGSYNEQFF. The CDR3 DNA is TGCGCCAGCTGTAGCGGGGGTGGATCCTACAATGAGCAGTTCTTC.

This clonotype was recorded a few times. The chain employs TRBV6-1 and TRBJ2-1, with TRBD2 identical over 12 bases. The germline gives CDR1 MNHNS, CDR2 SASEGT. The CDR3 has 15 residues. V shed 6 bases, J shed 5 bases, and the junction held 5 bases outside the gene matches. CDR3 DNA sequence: TGTGCCAGCAGGGCCCTAGCGGGGGGGCACAATGAGCAGTTCTTC. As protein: CASRALAGGHNEQFF.

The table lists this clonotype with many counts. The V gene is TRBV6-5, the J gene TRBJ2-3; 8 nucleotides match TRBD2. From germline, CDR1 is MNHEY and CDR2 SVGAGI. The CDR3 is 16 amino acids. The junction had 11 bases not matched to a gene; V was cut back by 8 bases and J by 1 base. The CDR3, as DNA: TGTGCCAGCGGAGACCTAACTAGCGGTCGCACAGATACGCAGTATTTT. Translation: CASGDLTSGRTDTQYF.

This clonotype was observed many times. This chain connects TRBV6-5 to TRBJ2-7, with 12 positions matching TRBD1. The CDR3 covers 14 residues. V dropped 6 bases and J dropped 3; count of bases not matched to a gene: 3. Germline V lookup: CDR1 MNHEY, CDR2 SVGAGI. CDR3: CASRGTGGLYEQYF. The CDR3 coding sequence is TGTGCCAGCAGGGGGACAGGGGGCCTCTACGAGCAGTACTTC.

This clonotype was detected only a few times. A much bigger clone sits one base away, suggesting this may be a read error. DNA for the CDR3: TGTGCCAGCAGCCAAGGGGGGGCAGGCCTCTATGGCTACACCTTC. Translation gives CASSQGGAGLYGYTF. This chain links TRBV7-2 with TRBJ1-2; weak D call: TRBD1 (6 bases). CDR3 length: 15 residues. Trimming removed 5 bases at V and 4 bases at J, with 17 bases between. Germline V gives CDR1 SGHTA, CDR2 FQGNSA.

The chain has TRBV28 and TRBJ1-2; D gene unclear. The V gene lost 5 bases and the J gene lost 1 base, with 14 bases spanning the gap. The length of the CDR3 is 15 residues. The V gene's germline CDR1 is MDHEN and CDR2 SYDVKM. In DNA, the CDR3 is TGTGCCAGCAGTCCGGGATCACCTGTTAACTATGGCTACACCTTC. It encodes CASSPGSPVNYGYTF.

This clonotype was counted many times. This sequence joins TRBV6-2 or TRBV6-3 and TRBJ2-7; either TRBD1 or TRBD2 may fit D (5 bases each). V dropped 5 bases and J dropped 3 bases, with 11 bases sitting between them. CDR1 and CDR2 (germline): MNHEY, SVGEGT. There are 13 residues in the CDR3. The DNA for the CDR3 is TGTGCCAGCAGTCCCAGGGACGTCTACGAGCAGTACTTC. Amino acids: CASSPRDVYEQYF.

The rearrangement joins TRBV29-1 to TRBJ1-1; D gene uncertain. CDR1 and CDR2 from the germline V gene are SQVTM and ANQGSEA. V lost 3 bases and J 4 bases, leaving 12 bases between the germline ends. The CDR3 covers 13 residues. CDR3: CSVERGKGTEAFF. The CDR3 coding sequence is TGCAGCGTTGAGCGGGGTAAGGGCACTGAAGCTTTCTTT.

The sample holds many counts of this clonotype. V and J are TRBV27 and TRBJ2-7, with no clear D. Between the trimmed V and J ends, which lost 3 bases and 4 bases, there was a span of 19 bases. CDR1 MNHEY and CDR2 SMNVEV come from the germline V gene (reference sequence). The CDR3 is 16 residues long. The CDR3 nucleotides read TGTGCCAGCAGTTTTATCGGAGCCAGTGTAATGTACGAGCAGTACTTC. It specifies CASSFIGASVMYEQYF.

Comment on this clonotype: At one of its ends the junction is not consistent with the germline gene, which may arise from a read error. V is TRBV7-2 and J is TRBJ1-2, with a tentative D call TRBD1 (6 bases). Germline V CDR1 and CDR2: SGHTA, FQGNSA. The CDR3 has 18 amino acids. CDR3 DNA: TGTGCCGGCAGCTTTTCGAGGGGGGGCATGACACCCTACTATGGCTACACCTTC. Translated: CAGSFSRGGMTPYYGYTF.

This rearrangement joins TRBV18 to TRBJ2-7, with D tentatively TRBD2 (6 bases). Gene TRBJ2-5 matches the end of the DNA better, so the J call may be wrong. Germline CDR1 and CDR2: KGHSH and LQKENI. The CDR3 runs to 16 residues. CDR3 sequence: CASSPAALGGGKTQYF. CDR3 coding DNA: TGTGCCAGCTCACCAGCCGCCCTAGGAGGAGGGAAGACCCAGTACTTC.

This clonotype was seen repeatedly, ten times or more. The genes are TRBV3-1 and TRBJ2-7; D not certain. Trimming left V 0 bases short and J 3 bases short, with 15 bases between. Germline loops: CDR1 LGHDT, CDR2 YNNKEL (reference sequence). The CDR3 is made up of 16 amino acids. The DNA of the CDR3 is TGTGCCAGCAGCCAAGAACCCAGGCCCGTCGGCTACGAGCAGTACTTC. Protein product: CASSQEPRPVGYEQYF.

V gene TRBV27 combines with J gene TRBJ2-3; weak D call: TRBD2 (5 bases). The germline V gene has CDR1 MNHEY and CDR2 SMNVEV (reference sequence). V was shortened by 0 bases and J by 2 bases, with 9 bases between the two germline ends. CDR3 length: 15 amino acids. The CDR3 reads CASSLSGELTDTQYF. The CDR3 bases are TGTGCCAGCAGTTTATCGGGAGAACTCACAGATACGCAGTATTTT.

In DNA form, the CDR3 reads TGCGCCAGCACCAGGACTAGCGGCCTCACAGATACGCAGTATTTT. This codes for CASTRTSGLTDTQYF. The chain employs TRBV5-1 and TRBJ2-3; 10 bases line up with TRBD2. This CDR3 contains 15 residues. CDR1 and CDR2 (germline): SGHRS, YFSETQ. J gave up 2 bases and V 6 bases, and 6 bases lay outside the gene matches.

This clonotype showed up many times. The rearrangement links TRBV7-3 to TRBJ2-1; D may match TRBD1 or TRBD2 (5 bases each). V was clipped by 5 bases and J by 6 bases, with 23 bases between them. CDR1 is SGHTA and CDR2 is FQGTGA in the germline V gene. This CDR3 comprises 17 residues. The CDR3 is CASSPLTGLDKGNEQFF. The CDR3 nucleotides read TGTGCCAGCAGCCCTTTAACGGGATTGGACAAGGGCAATGAGCAGTTCTTC. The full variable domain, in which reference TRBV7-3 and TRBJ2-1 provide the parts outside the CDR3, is GAGVSQTPSNKVTEKGKYVELRCDPISGHTALYWYRQSLGQGPEFLIYFQGTGAADDSGLPNDRFFAVRPEGSVSTLKIQRTERGDSAVYLCASSPLTGLDKGNEQFFGPGTRLTVL.

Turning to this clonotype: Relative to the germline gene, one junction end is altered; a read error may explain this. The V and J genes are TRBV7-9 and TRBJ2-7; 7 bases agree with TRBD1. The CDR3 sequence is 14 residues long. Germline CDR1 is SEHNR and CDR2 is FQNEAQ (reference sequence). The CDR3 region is CAGSPRDSSYEQYF. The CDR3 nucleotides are TGTGCCGGCAGCCCTCGGGACAGCTCCTACGAGCAGTACTTC.

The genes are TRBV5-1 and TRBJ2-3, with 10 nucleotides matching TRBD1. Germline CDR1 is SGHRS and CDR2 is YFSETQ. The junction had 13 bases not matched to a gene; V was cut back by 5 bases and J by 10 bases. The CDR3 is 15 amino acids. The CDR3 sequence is CASRSETGGFDAQYF. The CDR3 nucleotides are TGCGCCAGCAGATCGGAGACAGGGGGCTTCGATGCGCAGTATTTT.

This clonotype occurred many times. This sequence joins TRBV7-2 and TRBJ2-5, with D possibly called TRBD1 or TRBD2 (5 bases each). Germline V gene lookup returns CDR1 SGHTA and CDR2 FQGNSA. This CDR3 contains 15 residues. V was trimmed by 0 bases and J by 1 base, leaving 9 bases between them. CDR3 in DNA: TGTGCCAGCAGCTTAGCGGGGGACCCCCAAGAGACCCAGTACTTC. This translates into CASSLAGDPQETQYF. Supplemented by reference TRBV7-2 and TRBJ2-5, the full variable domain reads GAGVSQSPSNKVTEKGKDVELRCDPISGHTALYWYRQSLGQGLEFLIYFQGNSAPDKSGLPSDRFSAERTGGSVSTLTIQRTQQEDSAVYLCASSLAGDPQETQYFGPGTRLLVL.

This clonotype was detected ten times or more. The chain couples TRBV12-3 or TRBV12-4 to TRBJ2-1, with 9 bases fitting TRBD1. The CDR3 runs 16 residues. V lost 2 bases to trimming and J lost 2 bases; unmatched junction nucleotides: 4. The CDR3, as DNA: TGTGCCAGCAGTTTAAGGGACAGGGTGGCCTACAATGAGCAGTTCTTC. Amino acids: CASSLRDRVAYNEQFF.

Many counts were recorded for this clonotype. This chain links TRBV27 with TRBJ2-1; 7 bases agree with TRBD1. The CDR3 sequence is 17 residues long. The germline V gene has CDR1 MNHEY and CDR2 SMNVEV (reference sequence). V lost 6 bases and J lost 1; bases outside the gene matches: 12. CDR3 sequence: CASRPAMGQRSYNEQFF. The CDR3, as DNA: TGTGCCAGCAGACCGGCTATGGGACAGCGGTCCTACAATGAGCAGTTCTTC.